This TCR beta chain was recovered during a study of blood T cell repertoires in COVID-19. The wider study: COVID-19 samples from acute and convalescent phases originated in the United States, Italy and Spain. The cDNA or gDNA used as material had been derived from T cells, B-cell-depleted T cells, or PBMCs.

As handled by the study authors: Quantification of nucleated cells was approximated via reference gene primer amplification. Data came from immunoSEQ multiplex PCR; TCRdb stores just in-frame clones and leaves some out. V and J calls plus clone size are reproduced from that table; the DNA served to infer D and trimming. The data hold some 370,000 clones, with 89% observed a single time. This sequence originates from a man between 40 and 49 years old with acute or convalescent COVID-19. The sample comprised peripheral blood.

CDR3 amino acids: CASSVGGVSSYEQYF. The CDR3 bases are TGTGCCAGCAGCGTAGGCGGCGTGAGCTCCTACGAGCAGTACTTC. The V and J genes are TRBV9 and TRBJ2-7; unclear D gene. Looked up from germline, CDR1 is SGDLS and CDR2 is YYNGEE. Between the trimmed V and J ends, which lost 0 bases and 0 bases, there was a span of 10 bases. The CDR3 consists of 15 residues.